The 26 T cell receptor beta chains presented below share a single source sample, sequenced in a study of blood T cells in healthy people across ages. A second PCR of roughly 7 to 11 cycles used a sample-barcoded 5' primer and a J-beta primer mix. TCRdb re-derived calls from the 5' RACE reads in MiXCR, one entry per CDR3 protein. This repertoire shows about 1.8 million distinct CDR3 sequences, 49% found once; its top ten account for less than 2.5%. Material for sequencing was blood. Every receptor here comes from a woman aged 40 to 55 in good health.

V and J are TRBV20-1 and TRBJ1-1; TRBD1 aligns across 9 bases. The V gene end was trimmed by 8 bases and the J gene end by 5 bases; junction bases not matched to a gene: 6. Germline CDR1 reads DFQATT; CDR2 reads SNEGSKA (reference sequence). This CDR3 has 12 residues. CDR3 coding DNA: TGCAGTTTTAAGACAGGGGGAACTGAAGCTTTCTTT. This gives the protein CSFKTGGTEAFF.

The chain carries TRBV4-3 and TRBJ1-3; D may be TRBD1 (5 bases). Looked up from germline, CDR1 is LGHNA and CDR2 is YSLEER. The CDR3 runs 15 residues. V was shortened by 1 base and J by 2 bases, with 9 bases between the two germline ends. The CDR3 DNA sequence: TGCGCCAGCAGCCAAGCAGACAGAACTGGAAACACCATATATTTT. Its translation is CASSQADRTGNTIYF.

The V gene is TRBV7-2, the J gene TRBJ2-7; D gene uncertain. Germline V gives CDR1 SGHTA, CDR2 FQGNSA. The CDR3 sequence is 13 residues long. The V gene lost 5 bases and the J gene lost 5 bases, with 13 bases spanning the gap. The CDR3 nucleotides read TGTGCCAGCAGCCTCGCTCGCGCCGACGAGCAGTACTTC. It yields the protein CASSLARADEQYF.

V and J are TRBV7-9 and TRBJ1-1, with D maybe TRBD1 (5 bases). Germline V gives CDR1 SEHNR, CDR2 FQNEAQ (reference sequence). V lost 5 bases to trimming and J lost 4 bases, with 14 bases between them. The length of the CDR3 is 14 residues. The CDR3 DNA is TGTGCCAGCAGCATTCAGGGAATCCCCACTGAAGCTTTCTTT. It specifies CASSIQGIPTEAFF.

The chain joins TRBV5-6 to TRBJ2-7; TRBD2 matches at 9 bases. The V gene's germline CDR1 is SGHDT and CDR2 YYEEEE. The CDR3 consists of 16 residues. V was clipped by 0 bases and J by 5 bases; unmatched bases: 9. CDR3 in amino acids: CASSLALAGYADEQYF. In DNA, the CDR3 is TGTGCCAGCAGCTTGGCGCTAGCGGGGTATGCGGACGAGCAGTACTTC. Full variable domain (rest looked up from reference TRBV5-6 and TRBJ2-7): DAGVTQSPTHLIKTRGQQVTLRCSPKSGHDTVSWYQQALGQGPQFIFQYYEEEERQRGNFPDRFSGHQFPNYSSELNVNALLLGDSALYLCASSLALAGYADEQYFGPGTRLTVT.

The chain combines TRBV20-1 with TRBJ1-2; D perhaps matches TRBD1 (6 bases). The CDR3 covers 14 residues. Germline CDR1 reads DFQATT; CDR2 reads SNEGSKA (reference sequence). Trimming removed 4 bases at V and 2 bases at J, with 14 bases between. The CDR3 protein is CSAKPTGQNYGYTF. CDR3 in DNA: TGCAGTGCTAAGCCTACCGGACAGAACTATGGCTACACCTTC.

J is TRBJ1-1 and V is TRBV5-1; 7 nucleotides align to TRBD1. Germline V lookup: CDR1 SGHRS, CDR2 YFSETQ. The CDR3 has 14 amino acids. After removal of 7 bases from V and 0 bases from J, the junction contained 6 bases not matched to a gene. This CDR3 reads CASGLTGVNTEAFF. The CDR3 DNA reads TGCGCCAGCGGCCTCACAGGGGTGAACACTGAAGCTTTCTTT.

A note on this clonotype: The conserved closing phenylalanine or tryptophan is absent in this CDR3, likely reflecting a read error. V gene TRBV24-1 combines with J gene TRBJ2-5; no clear D. This CDR3 contains 13 residues. CDR1 and CDR2 from the germline V gene are KGHDR and SFDVKD. Trimming removed 7 bases at V and 0 bases at J, with 8 bases between. The CDR3 DNA reads as TGTGCCACCAGCCGGACGAACCAAGAGACCCAGTACTTA. Translation: CATSRTNQETQYL.

Concerning this clonotype: A much more abundant neighbour one base away suggests this may be a read error. The chain uses TRBV29-1 and TRBJ2-3; 10 bases fit TRBD2. The CDR3 runs to 17 residues. CDR1 and CDR2 from the germline V gene are SQVTM and ANQGSEA. Trimming cost V 6 bases and J 1 base; bases outside gene matches: 13. The CDR3 DNA follows: TGCAGCGTAGCTGGGACTAGCGAAGGTATAGGCACAGATACGCAGTATTTT. This encodes CSVAGTSEGIGTDTQYF.

V gene TRBV7-2 combines with J gene TRBJ2-4; 10 nucleotides line up with TRBD2. TRBJ2-7 explains the end of the DNA better; the J call may be wrong. Germline V gene sequence: CDR1 SGHTA, CDR2 FQGNSA. The CDR3 totals 14 residues. CDR3: CASSLTSGAHEQYF. The CDR3 DNA is TGTGCCAGCAGCCTAACTAGCGGGGCCCACGAGCAGTACTTC.

The genes are TRBV28 and TRBJ2-3; D tentatively fits TRBD1 or TRBD2 (5 bases each). Per germline, CDR1 MDHEN and CDR2 SYDVKM. Trimming stripped 8 bases from V and 2 bases from J, with 17 bases between. The CDR3 loop spans 15 amino acids. Written as DNA, the CDR3 is TGTGCCAGCGCGAGGGACCGCCGGATCACAGATACGCAGTATTTT. It yields the protein CASARDRRITDTQYF.

This chain uses TRBV27 with TRBJ2-5; the D is unclear. V dropped 6 bases and J dropped 2 bases, with 10 bases sitting between them. This CDR3 region has 13 residues. Germline CDR1 reads MNHEY; CDR2 reads SMNVEV (reference sequence). The CDR3 sequence: CASSDPNQETQYF. The CDR3 DNA is TGTGCCAGCAGCGATCCGAATCAAGAGACCCAGTACTTC.

This clonotype was seen repeatedly, ten times or more. V is TRBV6-2 or TRBV6-3 and J is TRBJ2-7; unclear D gene. Germline loops: CDR1 MNHEY, CDR2 SVGEGT. Deletions cut 0 bases from V and 6 bases from J, with 6 bases between. The CDR3 consists of 12 residues. Written as DNA, the CDR3 is TGTGCCAGCAGTTACTCGATGGGCGAGCAGTACTTC. Its translation: CASSYSMGEQYF.

The chain joins TRBV9 to TRBJ2-4, with D possibly TRBD1 on 6 matching bases. Judging by the DNA end, TRBJ2-5 fits better; the J call may be wrong. Germline V CDR1 and CDR2: SGDLS, YYNGEE. The CDR3 is made up of 13 amino acids. In DNA form, the CDR3 reads TGTGCCAGCACGGAAGGGGGCCAAGAGACCCAGTACTTC. This sequence encodes CASTEGGQETQYF.

In the case of this clonotype: Mismatch with germline at one junction end may stem from a read error. The J gene is TRBJ2-3, the V gene TRBV5-1; 16 bases agree with TRBD2. Germline assignment: CDR1 SGHRS and CDR2 YFSETQ. The CDR3 covers 19 residues. CDR3 region: CARSAGLAGGPVSTDTQYF. The CDR3 bases are TGCGCCCGCAGCGCGGGACTAGCGGGGGGGCCGGTGAGCACAGATACGCAGTATTTT. The complete variable domain, with remaining parts taken from reference TRBV5-1 and TRBJ2-3, reads KAGVTQTPRYLIKTRGQQVTLSCSPISGHRSVSWYQQTPGQGLQFLFEYFSETQRNKGNFPGRFSGRQFSNSRSEMNVSTLELGDSALYLCARSAGLAGGPVSTDTQYFGPGTRLTVL.

This clonotype has more than one count but fewer than ten. The gene calls are TRBV9 and TRBJ2-5, with D possibly matching TRBD2 (5 bases). The CDR3 is 13 amino acids. CDR1 and CDR2 (germline): SGDLS, YYNGEE. The V and J ends lost 2 bases and 4 bases respectively, with 9 bases between them. This CDR3 reads CASSVSSSETQYF. The DNA of the CDR3 is TGTGCCAGCAGCGTTTCTAGCTCAGAGACCCAGTACTTC.

V is TRBV4-3 and J is TRBJ2-5; the match to TRBD1 covers 7 bases. The DNA end favors TRBJ2-7, so the J call may be wrong. The CDR3 loop spans 15 amino acids. CDR1 is LGHNA, CDR2 YSLEER, per germline. The CDR3 spells CASSPRTGISSEQYF. CDR3 DNA sequence: TGCGCCAGCAGCCCGAGGACAGGAATCTCGTCCGAGCAGTACTTC.

The chain is built from TRBV4-2 and TRBJ2-1; TRBD2 agrees at 9 bases. Trimming took 3 bases from V and 9 from J; bases not matched to a gene: 9. Germline V gene sequence: CDR1 LGHNA, CDR2 YNFKEQ. This CDR3 is 15 amino acids long. CDR3 region: CASSQTGRGGLEQFF. DNA of the CDR3: TGTGCCAGCAGCCAGACGGGGCGGGGGGGCCTTGAGCAGTTCTTC.

V is TRBV6-1 and J is TRBJ2-1; possibly TRBD2 for D (5 bases). Germline loops: CDR1 MNHNS, CDR2 SASEGT. This CDR3 is built from 12 residues. Between the trimmed V and J ends, which lost 6 bases and 8 bases, there was a span of 11 bases. CDR3 DNA: TGTGCCAGCAGGGCTCCGGGGTATGAGCAGTTCTTC. Its translation: CASRAPGYEQFF.

This clonotype was seen only a few times. The chain has TRBV7-2 and TRBJ2-5; either TRBD1 or TRBD2 may fit D (5 bases each). The length of the CDR3 is 14 residues. V was pared by 4 bases and J by 2 bases, with 11 bases between. Germline values: CDR1 SGHTA, CDR2 FQGNSA. CDR3 in amino acids: CASSWDLGQETQYF. In nucleotides, the CDR3 is TGTGCCAGCAGCTGGGACCTCGGTCAAGAGACCCAGTACTTC.

This rearrangement joins TRBV4-3 to TRBJ2-1; 9 bases match TRBD2. The CDR3 contains 17 residues. The ends lost 2 bases at V and 4 bases at J; junction bases unmatched: 9. Germline values: CDR1 LGHNA, CDR2 YSLEER. In DNA form, the CDR3 reads TGCGCCAGCAGCCAAACAGCCGGACTAGCGCAGTACAATGAGCAGTTCTTC. Its translation: CASSQTAGLAQYNEQFF.

This clonotype has ten or more counts. The chain recombines TRBV11-2 with TRBJ2-5; D might be TRBD1 (5 bases). V lost 0 bases and J 2 bases, leaving 10 bases between the germline ends. CDR1 and CDR2 (germline): SGHAT, FQNNGV. The CDR3 covers 15 residues. CDR3 in amino acids: CASSLDGDSQETQYF. CDR3 coding DNA: TGTGCCAGCAGCTTAGATGGTGACAGTCAAGAGACCCAGTACTTC. The full variable domain, its missing parts supplied by reference TRBV11-2 and TRBJ2-5, is EAGVAQSPRYKIIEKRQSVAFWCNPISGHATLYWYQQILGQGPKLLIQFQNNGVVDDSQLPKDRFSAERLKGVDSTLKIQPAKLEDSAVYLCASSLDGDSQETQYFGPGTRLLVL.

The chain carries TRBV19 and TRBJ2-7, with a tentative D call TRBD1 (5 bases). This CDR3 has 15 amino acids. V lost 5 bases and J lost 6, with 20 bases in between. Germline assignment: CDR1 LNHDA and CDR2 SQIVND (reference sequence). CDR3 in amino acids: CASSDLRRAVSEQYF. The CDR3 nucleotides are TGTGCCAGTAGTGACTTGCGCAGGGCGGTTAGCGAGCAGTACTTC.

This clonotype was seen a handful of times. This sequence joins TRBV4-3 and TRBJ2-1, with a possible D match to TRBD1 (5 bases). Germline V gives CDR1 LGHNA, CDR2 YSLEER. The CDR3 is made up of 14 amino acids. Trimming removed 7 bases from V and 8 bases from J, with 18 bases in between. CDR3 loop: CASNPHDSPHEQFF. The CDR3 bases are TGCGCCAGCAACCCTCACGACAGTCCCCATGAGCAGTTCTTC.

The rearrangement links TRBV4-3 to TRBJ2-7; D not resolved. V lost 2 bases, J lost 1 base, and 12 bases lay in between. Per germline, CDR1 LGHNA and CDR2 YSLEER. CDR3 size: 15 residues. The CDR3 nucleotides are TGCGCCAGCAGCCAATCGTCCCAAGGATCCTACGAGCAGTACTTC. It encodes CASSQSSQGSYEQYF.

The chain combines TRBV6-5 with TRBJ2-3; 12 positions agree with TRBD2. With V trimmed by 0 bases and J by 5 bases, 6 bases remained unmatched. Germline loops: CDR1 MNHEY, CDR2 SVGAGI. CDR3 length: 17 amino acids. CDR3: CASSYSRTSGVGDTQYF. The DNA for the CDR3 is TGTGCCAGCAGTTACTCCCGGACTAGCGGGGTCGGAGATACGCAGTATTTT.